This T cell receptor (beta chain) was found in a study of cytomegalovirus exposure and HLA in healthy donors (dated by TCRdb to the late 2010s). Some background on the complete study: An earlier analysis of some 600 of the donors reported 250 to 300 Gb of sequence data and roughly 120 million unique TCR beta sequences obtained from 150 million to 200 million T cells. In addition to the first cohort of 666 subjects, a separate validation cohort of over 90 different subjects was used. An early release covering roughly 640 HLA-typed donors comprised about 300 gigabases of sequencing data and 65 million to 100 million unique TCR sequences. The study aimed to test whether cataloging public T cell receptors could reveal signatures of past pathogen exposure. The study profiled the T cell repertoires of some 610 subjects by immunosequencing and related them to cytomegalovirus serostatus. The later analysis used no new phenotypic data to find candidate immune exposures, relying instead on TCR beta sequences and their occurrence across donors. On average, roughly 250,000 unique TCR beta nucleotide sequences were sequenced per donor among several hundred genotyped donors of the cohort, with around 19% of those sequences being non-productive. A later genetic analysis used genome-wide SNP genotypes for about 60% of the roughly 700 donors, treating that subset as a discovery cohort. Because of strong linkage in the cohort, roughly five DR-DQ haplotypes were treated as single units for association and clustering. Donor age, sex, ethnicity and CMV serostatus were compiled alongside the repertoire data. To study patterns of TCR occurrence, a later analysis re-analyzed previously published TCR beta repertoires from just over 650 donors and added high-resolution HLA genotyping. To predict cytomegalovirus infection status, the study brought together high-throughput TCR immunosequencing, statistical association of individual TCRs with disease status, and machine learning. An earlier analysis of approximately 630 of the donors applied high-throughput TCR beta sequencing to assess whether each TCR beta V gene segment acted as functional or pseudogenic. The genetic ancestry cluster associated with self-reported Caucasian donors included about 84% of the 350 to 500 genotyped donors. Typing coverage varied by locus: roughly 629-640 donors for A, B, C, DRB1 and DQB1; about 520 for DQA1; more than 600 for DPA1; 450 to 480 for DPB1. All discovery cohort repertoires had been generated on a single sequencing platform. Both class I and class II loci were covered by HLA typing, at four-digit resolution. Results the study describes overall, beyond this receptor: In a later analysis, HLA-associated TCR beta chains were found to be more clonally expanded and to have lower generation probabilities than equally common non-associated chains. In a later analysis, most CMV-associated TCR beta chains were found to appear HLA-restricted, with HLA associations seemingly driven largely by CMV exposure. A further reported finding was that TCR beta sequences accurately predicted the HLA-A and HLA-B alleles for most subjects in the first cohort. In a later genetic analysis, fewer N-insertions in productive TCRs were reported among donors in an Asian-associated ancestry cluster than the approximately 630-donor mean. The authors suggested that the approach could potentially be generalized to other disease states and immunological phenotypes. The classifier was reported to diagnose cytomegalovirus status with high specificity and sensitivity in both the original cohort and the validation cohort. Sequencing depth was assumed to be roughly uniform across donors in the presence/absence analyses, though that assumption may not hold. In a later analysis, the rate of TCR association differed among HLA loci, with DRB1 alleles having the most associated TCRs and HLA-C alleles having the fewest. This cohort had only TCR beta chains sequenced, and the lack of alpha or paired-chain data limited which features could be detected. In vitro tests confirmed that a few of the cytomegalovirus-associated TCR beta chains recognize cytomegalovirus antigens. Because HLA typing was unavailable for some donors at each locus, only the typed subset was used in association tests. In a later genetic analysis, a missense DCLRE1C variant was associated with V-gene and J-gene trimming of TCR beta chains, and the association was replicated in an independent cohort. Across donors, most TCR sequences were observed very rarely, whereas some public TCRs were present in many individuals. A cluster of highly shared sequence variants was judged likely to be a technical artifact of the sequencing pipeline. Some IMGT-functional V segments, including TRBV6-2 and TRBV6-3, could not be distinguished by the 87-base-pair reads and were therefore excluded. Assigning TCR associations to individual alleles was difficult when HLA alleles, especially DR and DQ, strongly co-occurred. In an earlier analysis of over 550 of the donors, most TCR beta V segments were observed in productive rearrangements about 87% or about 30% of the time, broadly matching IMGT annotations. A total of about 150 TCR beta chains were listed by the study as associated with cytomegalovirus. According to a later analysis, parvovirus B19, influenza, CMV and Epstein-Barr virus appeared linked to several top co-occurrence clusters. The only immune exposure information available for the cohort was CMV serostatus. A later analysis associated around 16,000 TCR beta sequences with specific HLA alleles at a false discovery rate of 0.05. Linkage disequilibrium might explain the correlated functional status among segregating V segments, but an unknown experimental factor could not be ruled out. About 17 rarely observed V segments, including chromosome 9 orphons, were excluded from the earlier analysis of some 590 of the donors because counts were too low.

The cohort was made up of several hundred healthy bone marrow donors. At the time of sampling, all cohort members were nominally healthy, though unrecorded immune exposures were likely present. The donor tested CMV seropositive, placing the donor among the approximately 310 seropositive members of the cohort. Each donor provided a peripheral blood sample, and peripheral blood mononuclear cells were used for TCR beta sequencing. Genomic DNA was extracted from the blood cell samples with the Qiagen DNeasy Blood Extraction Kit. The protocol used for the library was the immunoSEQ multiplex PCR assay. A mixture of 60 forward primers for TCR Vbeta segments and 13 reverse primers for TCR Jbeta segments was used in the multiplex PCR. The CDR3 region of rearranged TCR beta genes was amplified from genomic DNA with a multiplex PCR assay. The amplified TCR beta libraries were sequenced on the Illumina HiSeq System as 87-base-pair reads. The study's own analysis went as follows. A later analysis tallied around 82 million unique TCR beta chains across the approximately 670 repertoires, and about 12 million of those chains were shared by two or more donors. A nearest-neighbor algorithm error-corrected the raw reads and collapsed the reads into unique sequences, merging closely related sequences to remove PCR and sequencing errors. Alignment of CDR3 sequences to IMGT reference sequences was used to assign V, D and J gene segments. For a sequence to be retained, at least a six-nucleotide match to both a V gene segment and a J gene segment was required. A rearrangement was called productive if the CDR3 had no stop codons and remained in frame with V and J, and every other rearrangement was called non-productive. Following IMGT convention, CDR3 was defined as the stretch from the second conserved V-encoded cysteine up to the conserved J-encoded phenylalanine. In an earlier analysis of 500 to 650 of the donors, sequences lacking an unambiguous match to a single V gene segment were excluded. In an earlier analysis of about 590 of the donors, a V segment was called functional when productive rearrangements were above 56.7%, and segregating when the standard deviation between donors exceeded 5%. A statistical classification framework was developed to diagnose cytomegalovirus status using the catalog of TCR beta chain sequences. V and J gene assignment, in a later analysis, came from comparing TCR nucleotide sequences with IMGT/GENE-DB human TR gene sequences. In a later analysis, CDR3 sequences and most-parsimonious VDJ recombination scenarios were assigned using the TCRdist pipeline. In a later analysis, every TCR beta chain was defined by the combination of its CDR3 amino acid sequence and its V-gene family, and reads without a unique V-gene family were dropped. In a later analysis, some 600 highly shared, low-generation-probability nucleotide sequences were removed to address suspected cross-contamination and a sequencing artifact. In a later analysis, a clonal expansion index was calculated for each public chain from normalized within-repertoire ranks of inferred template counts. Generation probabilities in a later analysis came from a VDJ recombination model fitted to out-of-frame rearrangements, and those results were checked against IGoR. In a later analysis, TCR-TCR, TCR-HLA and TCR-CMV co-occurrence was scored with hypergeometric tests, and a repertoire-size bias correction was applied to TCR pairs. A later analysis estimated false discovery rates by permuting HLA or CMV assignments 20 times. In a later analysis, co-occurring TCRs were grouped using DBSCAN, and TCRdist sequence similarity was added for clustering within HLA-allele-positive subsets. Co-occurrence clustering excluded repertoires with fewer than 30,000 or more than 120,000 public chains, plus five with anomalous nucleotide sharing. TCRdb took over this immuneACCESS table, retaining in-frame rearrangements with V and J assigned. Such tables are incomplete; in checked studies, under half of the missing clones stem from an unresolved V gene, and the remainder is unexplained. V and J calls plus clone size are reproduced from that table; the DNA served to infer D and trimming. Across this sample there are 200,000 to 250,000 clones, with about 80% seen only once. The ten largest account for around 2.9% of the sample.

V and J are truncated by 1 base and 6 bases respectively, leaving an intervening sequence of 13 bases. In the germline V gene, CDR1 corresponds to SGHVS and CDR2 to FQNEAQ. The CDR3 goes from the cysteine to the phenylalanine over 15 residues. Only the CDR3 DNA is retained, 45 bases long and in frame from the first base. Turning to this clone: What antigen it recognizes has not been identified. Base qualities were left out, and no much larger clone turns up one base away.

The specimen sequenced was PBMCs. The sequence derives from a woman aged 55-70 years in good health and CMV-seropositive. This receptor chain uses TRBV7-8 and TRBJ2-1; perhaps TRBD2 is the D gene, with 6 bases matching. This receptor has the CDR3 CASSLGHQEGNEQFF. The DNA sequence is TGTGCCAGCAGCTTAGGGCATCAGGAGGGCAATGAGCAGTTCTTC.